The 24 T cell receptor beta chains listed next were all sequenced from one sample in a study of Ad26.COV2.S vaccination and SARS-CoV-2 variants. Stated treatment: around 19 received Ad26.COV2.S at low or high dose, single or two shots; several received placebo; per-sample allocation not given. On day 63 after the first injection, vaccine and placebo recipients gave samples. The method was immunoSEQ multiplex PCR; TCRdb's version includes in-frame clones alone and lacks a portion of them. The sample shows about 350,000 clones, approximately 86% of them seen only once. The sequencing here drew on peripheral blood, taken in a trial of Ad26.COV2.S vaccine versus placebo. These receptor sequences come from a person between 18 and 65 years old who received the Ad26.COV2.S COVID-19 vaccine or a placebo.

The chain has TRBV27 and TRBJ1-5; 10 bases match TRBD1. Germline lookup yields CDR1 MNHEY and CDR2 SMNVEV (reference sequence). The CDR3 covers 15 residues. V gave up 5 bases and J gave up 7 bases; unmatched junction bases: 8. The CDR3 nucleotides read TGTGCCAGCAGTCCCCTGACAGGGGGCGGCCAGCCCCAGCATTTT. Protein product: CASSPLTGGGQPQHF.

This chain links TRBV10-2 with TRBJ2-5; D is ambiguous. CDR3 length: 13 residues. Germline V gene data show CDR1 as WSHSY and CDR2 as SAAADI. V gave up 3 bases and J gave up 0 bases, with 5 bases separating them. CDR3 nucleotide sequence: TGCGCCAGCAGTGACATTTACCAAGAGACCCAGTACTTC. Its protein product is CASSDIYQETQYF.

In this sample, this clone turned up once. The CDR3 reads CASSPPLINRGRLYEQYF. The CDR3 DNA reads TGTGCCAGCTCACCCCCCCTTATAAACAGGGGCCGACTTTACGAGCAGTACTTC. The rearrangement links TRBV18 to TRBJ2-7, with 7 positions matching TRBD1. CDR3 length: 18 amino acids. Germline trimming cut 3 bases from V and 4 bases from J; bases unmatched to any gene: 18. Germline CDR1 KGHSH, CDR2 LQKENI.

The chain recombines TRBV2 with TRBJ2-3; D is unresolved. This CDR3 comprises 13 residues. The germline gives CDR1 SNHLY, CDR2 FYNNEI. V was cut by 1 base and J by 6 bases, with 8 bases left in between. CDR3 protein: CASSEGGSDTQYF. CDR3 bases: TGTGCCAGCAGTGAAGGAGGTTCCGATACGCAGTATTTT. Supplemented by reference TRBV2 and TRBJ2-3, the full variable domain reads EPEVTQTPSHQVTQMGQEVILRCVPISNHLYFYWYRQILGQKVEFLVSFYNNEISEKSEIFDDQFSVERPDGSNFTLKIRSTKLEDSAMYFCASSEGGSDTQYFGPGTRLTVL.

The chain employs TRBV6-5 and TRBJ1-2; D ambiguous. V lost 6 bases and J lost 6, with 20 bases in between. Germline CDR1 reads MNHEY; CDR2 reads SVGAGI. The CDR3 is 15 amino acids. CDR3 sequence: CASRPHPRRSDGYTF. The CDR3 DNA reads as TGTGCCAGCAGGCCACATCCAAGGAGGAGCGATGGCTACACCTTC.

The V and J genes are TRBV11-2 and TRBJ2-3, with a possible D match to TRBD2 (7 bases). V lost 4 bases and J lost 4, with 12 bases in between. Germline V gene data show CDR1 as SGHAT and CDR2 as FQNNGV. The CDR3 is made up of 14 amino acids. CDR3 sequence reads: CASSSSGGADTQYF. The DNA of the CDR3 is TGTGCCAGCAGCTCGTCGGGGGGCGCAGATACGCAGTATTTT.

This clone was seen ten or more times. The rearrangement uses TRBV6-5 and TRBJ2-7, with 10 positions matching TRBD2. Per the germline V gene, CDR1 is MNHEY and CDR2 is SVGAGI. This CDR3 spans 14 amino acids. V gave up 5 bases and J gave up 2 bases; unmatched junction bases: 3. CDR3 sequence (DNA): TGTGCCAGCAGTCTAAGCGGGAGGGCCTACGAGCAGTACTTC. Translating it yields CASSLSGRAYEQYF.

The rearrangement joins TRBV5-1 to TRBJ2-1; D unresolved. The CDR3 covers 12 residues. V dropped 0 bases and J dropped 8 bases, with 6 bases sitting between them. Germline V gives CDR1 SGHRS, CDR2 YFSETQ. The CDR3 is CASSLERDEQFF. In nucleotides, the CDR3 is TGCGCCAGCAGCTTGGAAAGGGATGAGCAGTTCTTC.

The chain is built from TRBV19 and TRBJ2-3; D is uncertain. This CDR3 region has 15 residues. With 3 bases removed from V and 0 bases from J, the gap between germline ends came to 10 bases. CDR1 LNHDA and CDR2 SQIVND come from the germline V gene (reference sequence). The CDR3 region has the DNA TGTGCCAGTAGTATCCGGGTCCCAAGCACAGATACGCAGTATTTT. It yields the protein CASSIRVPSTDTQYF.

The chain joins TRBV7-2 to TRBJ2-2; 12 nucleotides match TRBD2. Germline CDR1 is SGHTA and CDR2 is FQGNSA. The V gene end was trimmed by 4 bases and the J gene end by 5 bases; junction bases not matched to a gene: 8. The CDR3 has 17 residues. CDR3 protein: CASSSLAGGPGTGELFF. In DNA form, the CDR3 reads TGTGCCAGCAGCTCCCTAGCGGGGGGGCCCGGAACCGGGGAGCTGTTTTTT.

V usage is TRBV3-1 (or the pseudogene TRBV3-2) and J usage is TRBJ1-3, with a possible D match to TRBD1 (6 bases). CDR3 length: 15 residues. Trimming took off 0 bases at V and 4 bases at J, with 10 bases between the two ends. The germline gives CDR1 LGHDT, CDR2 YNNKEL (reference sequence). The CDR3: CASSQEQGQGNTIYF. The CDR3 nucleotides read TGTGCCAGCAGCCAAGAACAGGGCCAAGGAAACACCATATATTTT.

This clone was recorded a few times. J is TRBJ2-1 and V is TRBV28, with 9 bases identical to TRBD1. J was trimmed by 9 bases and V by 7 bases; bases with no gene match: 13. Looked up from germline, CDR1 is MDHEN and CDR2 is SYDVKM. The CDR3 consists of 15 residues. The CDR3 loop is CASTWGDRERGEQFF. DNA for the CDR3: TGTGCCAGCACCTGGGGGGACAGGGAAAGGGGTGAGCAGTTCTTC.

V and J are TRBV6-6 and TRBJ1-2; tentatively, D is TRBD1 (6 bases). The V gene lost 4 bases and the J gene lost 7 bases, with 22 bases spanning the gap. Germline CDR1 MNHNY, CDR2 SVGAGI (reference sequence). The CDR3 consists of 16 residues. CDR3 DNA: TGTGCCAGCAGTTCGGGTCAGGGGCTCAGTCTTAGTGGCTACACCTTC. Translated, it gives CASSSGQGLSLSGYTF.

The chain combines TRBV4-3 with TRBJ2-7; D uncertain. Trimming left V 2 bases short and J 5 bases short, with 19 bases between. CDR3 length: 16 residues. Germline loops: CDR1 LGHNA, CDR2 YSLEER. The CDR3 nucleotides are TGCGCCAGCAGCCAACGATCTGGTGGGGAAGAGGACGAGCAGTACTTC. Protein sequence: CASSQRSGGEEDEQYF.

V gene TRBV15 combines with J gene TRBJ2-1, with D tentatively TRBD1 (6 bases). In germline, CDR1 is LNHNV, CDR2 YYDKDF (reference sequence). V dropped 3 bases and J dropped 0 bases, with 12 bases sitting between them. The length of the CDR3 is 16 residues. The CDR3 DNA is TGTGCCACCAGCAGGGCCGCAGGGGTCTCCTACAATGAGCAGTTCTTC. It codes for CATSRAAGVSYNEQFF. The complete variable domain, with remaining parts taken from reference TRBV15 and TRBJ2-1, reads DAMVIQNPRYQVTQFGKPVTLSCSQTLNHNVMYWYQQKSSQAPKLLFHYYDKDFNNEADTPDNFQSRRPNTSFCFLDIRSPGLGDTAMYLCATSRAAGVSYNEQFFGPGTRLTVL.

In the case of this clone: Other DNA variants within this sample encode the same CDR3. The chain has TRBV27 and TRBJ2-7; TRBD1 or TRBD2 may be the D gene (5 bases each). V lost 0 bases and J 3 bases, leaving 9 bases between the germline ends. The CDR3 contains 14 residues. CDR1 and CDR2 from the germline V gene are MNHEY and SMNVEV (reference sequence). CDR3 protein: CASSLSGRGYEQYF. In DNA form, the CDR3 reads TGTGCCAGCAGTTTATCGGGACGGGGCTACGAGCAGTACTTC.

The chain couples TRBV4-3 to TRBJ1-4; 7 nucleotides agree with TRBD1. The CDR3 is 15 amino acids. With V trimmed by 3 bases and J by 2 bases, 3 bases remained unmatched. The germline CDR1 and CDR2 sequences are LGHNA and YSLEER. CDR3: CASSQDRWTNEKLFF. In DNA form, the CDR3 reads TGCGCCAGCAGCCAGGACAGGTGGACTAATGAAAAACTGTTTTTT.

The chain uses TRBV2 and TRBJ2-2; D may be TRBD2 (5 bases). Germline V gene data show CDR1 as SNHLY and CDR2 as FYNNEI. The length of the CDR3 is 14 residues. Trimming took off 5 bases at V and 0 bases at J, with 7 bases between the two ends. The chain's CDR3 is CASSLASNTGELFF. Written as DNA, the CDR3 is TGTGCCAGCAGTCTAGCCTCGAACACCGGGGAGCTGTTTTTT.

This clone was seen a few times. The chain is built from TRBV5-4 and TRBJ1-2; unclear D gene. From germline, CDR1 is SGHNT and CDR2 YYREEE (reference sequence). The CDR3 is 15 amino acids. Trimming left V 4 bases short and J 5 bases short, with 18 bases between. CDR3 bases: TGTGCCAGCAGCGGGCGGAGATTCGAAGGTTATGGCTACACCTTC. Protein sequence: CASSGRRFEGYGYTF.

Concerning this clone itself: The sample holds other DNA sequences that translate to the same CDR3. DNA for the CDR3: TGTGCCAGTAGTACGGGCTACGAGCAGTACTTC. This gives the protein CASSTGYEQYF. The V call is TRBV19, the J call TRBJ2-7; D uncertain. Germline values: CDR1 LNHDA, CDR2 SQIVND (reference sequence). The CDR3 covers 11 residues. The germline V and J ends were trimmed by 4 bases and 3 bases, with 4 bases remaining between them.

The gene calls are TRBV5-1 and TRBJ2-7, with 9 bases lining up with TRBD1. Unmatched junction bases numbered 5, after V lost 2 bases and J lost 5 bases. The CDR3 is 14 residues long. The germline V gene has CDR1 SGHRS and CDR2 YFSETQ. The CDR3 nucleotides read TGCGCCAGCAGCTTCGCCGGGACAGGGCACGAGCAGTACTTC. Amino acid sequence: CASSFAGTGHEQYF. The full variable domain, completed using reference TRBV5-1 and TRBJ2-7, is KAGVTQTPRYLIKTRGQQVTLSCSPISGHRSVSWYQQTPGQGLQFLFEYFSETQRNKGNFPGRFSGRQFSNSRSEMNVSTLELGDSALYLCASSFAGTGHEQYFGPGTRLTVT.

This chain joins TRBV19 and TRBJ1-2, with TRBD1 matching over 8 bases. Germline assignment: CDR1 LNHDA and CDR2 SQIVND (reference sequence). J lost 4 bases, V lost 2 bases, and 9 bases had no gene match. The CDR3 sequence is 16 residues long. The chain's CDR3 is CASSIRADREGYGYTF. CDR3 coding DNA: TGTGCCAGTAGTATACGGGCGGACAGGGAAGGCTATGGCTACACCTTC.

A single count supports this clone. The chain carries TRBV4-3 and TRBJ1-4; possible D gene TRBD1, 5 bases. The V gene's germline CDR1 is LGHNA and CDR2 YSLEER. This CDR3 contains 16 residues. V dropped 0 bases and J dropped 8 bases, with 16 bases sitting between them. The CDR3 DNA follows: TGCGCCAGCAGCCAAGATATTCCCCGGGAGGGGGAAAAACTGTTTTTT. Its translation is CASSQDIPREGEKLFF.

The chain joins TRBV7-2 to TRBJ2-3; tentatively, D is TRBD2 (5 bases). Germline lookup yields CDR1 SGHTA and CDR2 FQGNSA. V was shortened by 1 base and J by 8 bases, with 7 bases between the two germline ends. CDR3 length equals 12 residues. CDR3 amino acids: CASSLEAGTQYF. The CDR3 DNA follows: TGTGCCAGCAGCTTAGAGGCGGGTACGCAGTATTTT.